The 21 T cell receptor beta chains below were found in one sample sequenced in a study of shared clonotypes between healthy human individuals (TCRdb year 2020). The library relied on the immunoSEQ multiplex PCR assay. Imported from immuneACCESS, the table was reduced by TCRdb to in-frame sequences with V and J called. These copies leave out some clones; in studies compared against another copy, an unresolved V gene accounts for under half, and the cause of the remainder is not known. Across this sample there are around 600,000 clones, with about 95% seen only once. Of the sample, around 0.11% is held by the ten largest clones. CD8 naive samples were CD45RO-negative cells positively selected for CCR7, giving a CD45RA+CCR7+ population that excluded TemRA cells. The sequencing input was naive CD8+ T cells sorted from blood. Read against the paper, the sample's cell subset or site label means: CD45RA+CCR7+. Receptors were obtained from a woman in her twenties or thirties in good health.

This chain joins TRBV28 and TRBJ2-7, with 11 bases matching TRBD2. Germline V gene data show CDR1 as MDHEN and CDR2 as SYDVKM. This CDR3 has 15 amino acids. Losses at the gene ends were 6 bases for V and 4 bases for J; bases not matched to a gene: 8. In nucleotides, the CDR3 is TGTGCCAGCAGCCTCGGGACTAGCGGCTTATACGAGCAGTACTTC. It is translated as CASSLGTSGLYEQYF.

The V call is TRBV28, the J call TRBJ2-1, with no clear D. The germline gives CDR1 MDHEN, CDR2 SYDVKM. The ends were cut back, 0 bases at V and 3 bases at J, with 9 bases in the middle. The CDR3 loop spans 15 amino acids. For the CDR3, the DNA is TGTGCCAGCAGTTTATGGGATGGGTTCTACAATGAGCAGTTCTTC. Translated: CASSLWDGFYNEQFF.

The chain uses TRBV5-1 and TRBJ2-1, with TRBD2 matching over 13 bases. The CDR3 has 15 residues. The germline V gene encodes CDR1 SGHRS and CDR2 YFSETQ. Trimming cost V 2 bases and J 8 bases; bases outside gene matches: 4. The CDR3 DNA sequence: TGCGCCAGCAGCTTACTAGCGGGAGGGCCGGATGAGCAGTTCTTC. It translates to CASSLLAGGPDEQFF.

The CDR3 region has the DNA TGTGCCTCCTGCGATGCGGAAGAGACCCAGTACTTC. Translated, it gives CASCDAEETQYF. The V and J genes are TRBV27 and TRBJ2-5; D unclear. The length of the CDR3 is 12 residues. Germline CDR1 is MNHEY and CDR2 is SMNVEV (reference sequence). V lost 11 bases and J 3 bases, leaving 13 bases between the germline ends.

As DNA, the CDR3 is TGTGCCACCAGGAAGCCCACGACAGGGGACTATGGCTACACCTTC. Translated, it gives CATRKPTTGDYGYTF. V and J are TRBV15 and TRBJ1-2; TRBD1 aligns across 8 bases. The CDR3 spans 15 residues. V lost 6 bases, J lost 3 bases, and 9 bases stayed unmatched. The germline V gene encodes CDR1 LNHNV and CDR2 YYDKDF (reference sequence).

V gene TRBV28 combines with J gene TRBJ2-3; D not resolved. Germline V gene data show CDR1 as MDHEN and CDR2 as SYDVKM. There are 17 residues in the CDR3. Trimming removed 2 bases from V and 2 bases from J, with 17 bases in between. The CDR3 sequence: CASSLKMSSWATDTQYF. The CDR3 nucleotides are TGTGCCAGCAGTTTAAAAATGTCTTCGTGGGCCACAGATACGCAGTATTTT.

As concerns this clone: In the same sample, other DNA sequences code for this CDR3. The CDR3 region has the DNA TGTGCCAGCAGTTTTGGGACAGGGGGTTACGAGCAGTACTTC. Residues: CASSFGTGGYEQYF. The V and J genes are TRBV28 and TRBJ2-7; 11 nucleotides line up with TRBD1. Trimming took 3 bases from V and 4 from J; bases not matched to a gene: 2. In germline, CDR1 is MDHEN, CDR2 SYDVKM. The length of the CDR3 is 14 residues.

This clone occurred once. The chain uses TRBV7-7 and TRBJ2-7, with D unresolved. The CDR3 spans 15 residues. The V gene lost 5 bases and the J gene lost 0 bases, with 14 bases spanning the gap. Germline lookup yields CDR1 SSHAT and CDR2 FNYEAQ (reference sequence). CDR3 nucleotides: TGTGCCAGCAGCCCCATGCCGGGTAGCTCCTACGAGCAGTACTTC. Its translation is CASSPMPGSSYEQYF.

This rearrangement joins TRBV15 to TRBJ2-1; D is undetermined. In germline, CDR1 is LNHNV, CDR2 YYDKDF (reference sequence). Trimming removed 3 bases at V and 6 bases at J, with 12 bases between. This CDR3 spans 14 amino acids. CDR3 amino acids: CATSSSTYSNEQFF. Here the CDR3 DNA reads TGTGCCACCAGCAGCTCGACGTATTCCAATGAGCAGTTCTTC. The complete variable domain, with remaining parts taken from reference TRBV15 and TRBJ2-1, reads DAMVIQNPRYQVTQFGKPVTLSCSQTLNHNVMYWYQQKSSQAPKLLFHYYDKDFNNEADTPDNFQSRRPNTSFCFLDIRSPGLGDTAMYLCATSSSTYSNEQFFGPGTRLTVL.

J is TRBJ2-7 and V is TRBV7-9; 8 bases agree with TRBD1. The germline V gene encodes CDR1 SEHNR and CDR2 FQNEAQ (reference sequence). The CDR3 has 15 amino acids. V gave up 1 base and J gave up 6 bases; unmatched junction bases: 8. CDR3 in amino acids: CASSLGVSGQGEQYF. The CDR3 DNA is TGTGCCAGCAGCTTAGGGGTCTCAGGACAGGGCGAGCAGTACTTC.

The chain recombines TRBV4-1 with TRBJ1-1; D might be TRBD1 (5 bases). CDR3 length: 13 residues. Germline V gene lookup returns CDR1 MGHRA and CDR2 YSYEKL. The V and J ends lost 5 bases and 11 bases respectively, with 18 bases between them. DNA for the CDR3: TGCGCCAGCAGCACAGGCCCGAGGCCGGAGGCTTTCTTT. Residues: CASSTGPRPEAFF.

This rearrangement joins TRBV4-1 to TRBJ2-5; 8 nucleotides align to TRBD2. Germline V gives CDR1 MGHRA, CDR2 YSYEKL. CDR3 length: 17 residues. V lost 4 bases to trimming and J lost 3 bases; unmatched junction nucleotides: 13. The CDR3 here is CASSPPIRTSLKETQYF. The CDR3 bases are TGCGCCAGCAGCCCACCCATCAGGACTAGCCTTAAAGAGACCCAGTACTTC.

V gene TRBV5-4 combines with J gene TRBJ2-2; D remains ambiguous. Germline values: CDR1 SGHNT, CDR2 YYREEE (reference sequence). This CDR3 is 13 amino acids long. With 2 bases removed from V and 6 bases from J, the gap between germline ends came to 8 bases. CDR3 in amino acids: CASSFGSPGELFF. The CDR3 coding sequence is TGTGCCAGCAGCTTTGGCTCCCCCGGGGAGCTGTTTTTT.

The chain joins TRBV4-2 to TRBJ2-5, with D perhaps TRBD1 or TRBD2 (5 bases each). Per the germline V gene, CDR1 is LGHNA and CDR2 is YNFKEQ. The CDR3 sequence is 14 residues long. V was pared by 3 bases and J by 6 bases, with 14 bases between. The CDR3 DNA follows: TGTGCCAGCAGCCACACAGAGGGGACGCAGACCCAGTACTTC. It translates to CASSHTEGTQTQYF.

The chain carries TRBV11-2 and TRBJ2-7, with 7 bases matching TRBD2. The CDR3 consists of 12 residues. Trimming cost V 3 bases and J 6 bases; bases outside gene matches: 2. The germline V gene encodes CDR1 SGHAT and CDR2 FQNNGV. The CDR3 DNA is TGTGCCAGCAGCTTGTGGGGGGGCGAGCAGTACTTC. It translates to CASSLWGGEQYF.

V is TRBV27 and J is TRBJ2-7; the D gene is possibly TRBD1 (6 bases). Deletions cut 6 bases from V and 5 bases from J, with 17 bases between. Germline assignment: CDR1 MNHEY and CDR2 SMNVEV (reference sequence). CDR3 length: 14 amino acids. The CDR3 coding sequence is TGTGCCAGCAGAATTACAGGGTATGCAAACGAGCAGTACTTC. Translation: CASRITGYANEQYF.

J is TRBJ2-1 and V is TRBV7-2; 7 nucleotides match TRBD2. There are 19 residues in the CDR3. After removal of 2 bases from V and 3 bases from J, the junction contained 16 bases not matched to a gene. Germline-derived CDR1 and CDR2 are SGHTA and FQGNSA. In nucleotides, the CDR3 is TGTGCCAGCAGCTTAAATTCTTTTGGCGGGAGCTACCTCTACAATGAGCAGTTCTTC. Translated: CASSLNSFGGSYLYNEQFF.

This chain joins TRBV28 and TRBJ1-2; a weak D match, TRBD1 (5 bases). V gave up 6 bases and J gave up 7 bases, with 27 bases separating them. The V gene's germline CDR1 is MDHEN and CDR2 SYDVKM. This CDR3 contains 17 residues. This chain's CDR3 is CASRKRDGGPWIRGYTF. The DNA for the CDR3 is TGTGCCAGCAGAAAACGGGACGGAGGACCTTGGATTCGTGGCTACACCTTC.

CDR3 loop: CASGPTGGSEAFF. CDR3 coding DNA: TGCGCCAGCGGACCGACAGGGGGGTCTGAAGCTTTCTTT. The V gene is TRBV10-1, the J gene TRBJ1-1, with TRBD1 matching 9 bases. The junction had 7 bases not matched to a gene; V was cut back by 8 bases and J by 6 bases. This CDR3 has 13 amino acids. Germline V gene sequence: CDR1 WNHNN, CDR2 SYGVQD (reference sequence).

The chain has TRBV28 and TRBJ2-1; 11 nucleotides match TRBD2. The junction had 12 bases not matched to a gene; V was cut back by 4 bases and J by 7 bases. The CDR3 sequence is 17 residues long. CDR1 MDHEN and CDR2 SYDVKM come from the germline V gene. For the CDR3, the DNA is TGTGCCAGCAGTTCCGGGACTAGCGGAAAGGGGTGGAATGAGCAGTTCTTC. Translation: CASSSGTSGKGWNEQFF. Drawing the rest from reference TRBV28 and TRBJ2-1, the complete variable domain is DVKVTQSSRYLVKRTGEKVFLECVQDMDHENMFWYRQDPGLGLRLIYFSYDVKMKEKGDIPEGYSVSREKKERFSLILESASTNQTSMYLCASSSGTSGKGWNEQFFGPGTRLTVL.

Concerning this clone itself: The junction does not match germline at one end; this may be a read error. V and J are TRBV7-7 and TRBJ2-2; TRBD2 agrees at 13 bases. Per germline, CDR1 SSHAT and CDR2 FNYEAQ (reference sequence). The CDR3 spans 21 residues. CDR3 residues: CASSLATGTSGKGILAGELFF. The CDR3 nucleotides are TGTGCCAGCAGCCTAGCAACCGGGACTAGCGGGAAAGGGATTTTGGCCGGGGAGCTGTTTTTT.